This TCR beta chain is from a study of blood T cell repertoires in COVID-19. Study background: Samples taken during acute and convalescent COVID-19 were collected in the United States, Italy and Spain.

Repertoires were generated with immunoSEQ multiplex PCR, while TCRdb's copy carries only in-frame clones and drops some. The sample contains 30,000 to 35,000 clones, around 82% of which appear only once. The CDR3 consists of 13 residues. Trimming took off 2 bases at V and 8 bases at J, with 15 bases between the two ends. Germline V gene lookup returns CDR1 GTSNPN and CDR2 SVGIG (reference sequence). The clonotype comes from a man aged 50 to 60 with acute or convalescent COVID-19. The V and J genes are TRBV30 and TRBJ1-2; D is unclear. What was sequenced was peripheral blood. Here the CDR3 reads CAWSPHWAGGYTF. The CDR3 DNA reads as TGTGCCTGGAGTCCACACTGGGCGGGGGGCTACACCTTC.